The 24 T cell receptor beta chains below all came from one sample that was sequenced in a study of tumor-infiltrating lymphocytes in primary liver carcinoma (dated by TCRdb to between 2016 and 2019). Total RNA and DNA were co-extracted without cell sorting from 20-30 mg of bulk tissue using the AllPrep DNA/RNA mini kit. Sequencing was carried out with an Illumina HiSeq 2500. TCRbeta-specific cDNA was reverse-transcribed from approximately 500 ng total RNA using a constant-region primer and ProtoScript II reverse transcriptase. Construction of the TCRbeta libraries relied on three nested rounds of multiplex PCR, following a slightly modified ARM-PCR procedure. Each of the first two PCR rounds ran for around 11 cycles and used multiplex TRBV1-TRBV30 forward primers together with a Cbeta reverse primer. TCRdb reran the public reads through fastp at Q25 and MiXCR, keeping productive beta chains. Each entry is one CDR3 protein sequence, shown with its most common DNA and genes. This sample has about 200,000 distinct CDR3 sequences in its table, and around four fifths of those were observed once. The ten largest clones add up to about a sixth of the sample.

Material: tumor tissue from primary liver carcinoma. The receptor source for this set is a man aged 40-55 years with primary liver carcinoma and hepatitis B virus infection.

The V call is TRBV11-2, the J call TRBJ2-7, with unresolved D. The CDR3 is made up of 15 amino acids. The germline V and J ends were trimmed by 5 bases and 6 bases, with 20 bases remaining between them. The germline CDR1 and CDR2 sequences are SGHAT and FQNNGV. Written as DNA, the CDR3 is TGTGCCAGCAGCCCTGGACGGCTTTACGAGCGCGAGCAGTACTTC. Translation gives CASSPGRLYEREQYF.

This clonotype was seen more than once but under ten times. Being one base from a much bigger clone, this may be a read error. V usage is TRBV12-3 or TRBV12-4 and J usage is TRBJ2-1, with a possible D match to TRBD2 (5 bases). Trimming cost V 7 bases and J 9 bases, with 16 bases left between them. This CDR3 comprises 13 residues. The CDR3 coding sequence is TGTGCCAGCAATGTCCGCTTAGAGGGTGAGCAGTTCTTC. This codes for CASNVRLEGEQFF.

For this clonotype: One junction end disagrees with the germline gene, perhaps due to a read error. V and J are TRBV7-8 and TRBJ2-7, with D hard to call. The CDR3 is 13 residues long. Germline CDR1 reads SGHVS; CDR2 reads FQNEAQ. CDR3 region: CASSLSVQYEHYF. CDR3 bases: TGTGCTAGCAGCTTATCGGTTCAATACGAGCACTACTTC.

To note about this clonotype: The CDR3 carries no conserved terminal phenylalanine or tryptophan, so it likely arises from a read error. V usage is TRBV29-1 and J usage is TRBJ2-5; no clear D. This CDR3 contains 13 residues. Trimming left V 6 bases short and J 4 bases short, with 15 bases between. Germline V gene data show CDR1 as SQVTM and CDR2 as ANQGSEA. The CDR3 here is CSVDEAGGETQYL. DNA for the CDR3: TGCAGCGTCGATGAGGCAGGCGGAGAGACCCAGTACTTA.

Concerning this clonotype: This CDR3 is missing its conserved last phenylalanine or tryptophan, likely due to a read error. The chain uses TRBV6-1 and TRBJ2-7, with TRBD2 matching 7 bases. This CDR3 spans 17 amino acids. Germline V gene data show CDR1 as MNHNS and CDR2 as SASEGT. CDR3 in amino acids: CTSSEGAGGGNVFEQYL. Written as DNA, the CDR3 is TGTACCAGCAGTGAAGGGGCCGGCGGGGGTAACGTGTTCGAGCAGTACTTA.

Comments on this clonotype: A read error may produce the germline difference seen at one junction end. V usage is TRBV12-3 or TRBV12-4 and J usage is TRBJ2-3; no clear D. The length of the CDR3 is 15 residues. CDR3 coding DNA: TGTGCCAGCACCCTGAGAGAAGAAAACACAGATATGCAGTATTTT. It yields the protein CASTLREENTDMQYF.

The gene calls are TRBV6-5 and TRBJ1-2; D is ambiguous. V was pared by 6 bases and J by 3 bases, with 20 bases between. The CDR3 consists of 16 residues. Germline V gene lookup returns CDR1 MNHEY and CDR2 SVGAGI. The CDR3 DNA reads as TGTGCCAGCAGATCCGGGGTCGGGGTCGTCTACTATGGCTACACCTTC. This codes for CASRSGVGVVYYGYTF.

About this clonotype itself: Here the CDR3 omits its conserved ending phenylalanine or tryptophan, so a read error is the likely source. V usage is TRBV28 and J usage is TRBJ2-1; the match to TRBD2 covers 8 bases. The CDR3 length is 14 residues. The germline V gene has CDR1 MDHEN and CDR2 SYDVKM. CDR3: CASILTSGYNEQFL. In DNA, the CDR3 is TGTGCCAGCATTTTAACTAGCGGCTACAACGAGCAGTTCTTA.

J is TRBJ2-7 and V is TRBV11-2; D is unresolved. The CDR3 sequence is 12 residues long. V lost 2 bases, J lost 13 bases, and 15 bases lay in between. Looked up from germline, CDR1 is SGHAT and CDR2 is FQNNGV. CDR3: CASSLTVGEQYF. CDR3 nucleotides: TGTGCCAGCAGCTTAACGGTCGGCGAACAATACTTC.

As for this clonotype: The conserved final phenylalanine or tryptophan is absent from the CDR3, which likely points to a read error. The CDR3 bases are TGCAGCGTTGACTCCGCAGATTACGAGCAGTACTTA. Translating it yields CSVDSADYEQYL. The V gene is TRBV29-1, the J gene TRBJ2-7; no reliable D call. Trimming cost V 3 bases and J 4 bases, with 10 bases left between them. CDR3 length: 12 amino acids. Germline V gene data show CDR1 as SQVTM and CDR2 as ANQGSEA.

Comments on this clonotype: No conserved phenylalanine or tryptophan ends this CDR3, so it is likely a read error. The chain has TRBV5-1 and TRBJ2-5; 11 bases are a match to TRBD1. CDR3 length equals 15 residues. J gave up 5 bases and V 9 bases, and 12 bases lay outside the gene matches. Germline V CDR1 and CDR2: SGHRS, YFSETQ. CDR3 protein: CATQTGQGAEETQYL. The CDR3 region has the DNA TGCGCCACCCAAACCGGACAGGGGGCCGAGGAGACCCAGTACTTA.

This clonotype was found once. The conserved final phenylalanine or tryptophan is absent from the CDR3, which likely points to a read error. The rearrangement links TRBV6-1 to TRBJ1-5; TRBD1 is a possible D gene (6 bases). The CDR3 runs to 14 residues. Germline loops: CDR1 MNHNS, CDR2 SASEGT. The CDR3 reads CTSSEGGNDQPQHY. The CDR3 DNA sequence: TGTACCAGCAGTGAAGGGGGAAATGATCAGCCCCAGCATTAT.

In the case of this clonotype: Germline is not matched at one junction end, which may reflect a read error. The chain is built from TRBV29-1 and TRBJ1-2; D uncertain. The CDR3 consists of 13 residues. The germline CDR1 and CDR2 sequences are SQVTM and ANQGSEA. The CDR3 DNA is TGCATCGTTGACGTAGGGTTTGTTAGAGGCTACACCTTC. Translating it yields CIVDVGFVRGYTF. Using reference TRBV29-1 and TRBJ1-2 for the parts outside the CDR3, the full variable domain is SAVISQKPSRDICQRGTSLTIQCQVDSQVTMMFWYRQQPGQSLTLIATANQGSEATYESGFVIDKFPISRPNLTFSTLTVSNMSPEDSSIYLCIVDVGFVRGYTFGSGTRLTVV.

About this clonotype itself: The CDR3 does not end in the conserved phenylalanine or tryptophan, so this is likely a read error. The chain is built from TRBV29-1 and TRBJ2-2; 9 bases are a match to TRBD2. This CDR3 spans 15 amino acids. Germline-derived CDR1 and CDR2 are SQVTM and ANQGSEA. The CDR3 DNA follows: TGCAGCGTTGGGACTAGCGCGGCGGACATCGGGGAACTGTTTTCT. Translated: CSVGTSAADIGELFS.

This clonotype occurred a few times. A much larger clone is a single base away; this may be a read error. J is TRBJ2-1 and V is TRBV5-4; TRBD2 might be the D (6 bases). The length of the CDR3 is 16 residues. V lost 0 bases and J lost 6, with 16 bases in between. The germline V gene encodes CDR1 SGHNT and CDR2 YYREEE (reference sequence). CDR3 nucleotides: TGTGCCAGCAGCTTGGTGGGGGGAGCATCGGGCAATGAGCAGTTCTTC. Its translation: CASSLVGGASGNEQFF.

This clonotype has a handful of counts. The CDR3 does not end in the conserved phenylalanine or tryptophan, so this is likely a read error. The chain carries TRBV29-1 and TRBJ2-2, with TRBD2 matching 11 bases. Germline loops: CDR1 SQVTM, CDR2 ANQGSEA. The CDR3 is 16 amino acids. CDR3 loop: CSVGGLAATNTGELFS. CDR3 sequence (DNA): TGCAGTGTTGGGGGACTAGCGGCAACCAACACCGGGGAGCTGTTTTCT.

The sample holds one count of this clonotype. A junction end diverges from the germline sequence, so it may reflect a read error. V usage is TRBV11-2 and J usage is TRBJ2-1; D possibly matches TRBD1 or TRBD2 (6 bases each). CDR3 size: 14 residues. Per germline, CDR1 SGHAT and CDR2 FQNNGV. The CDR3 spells CASSLGGLSNKQFF. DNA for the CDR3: TGTGCAAGCAGCTTAGGGGGGTTGAGCAATAAGCAGTTCTTC.

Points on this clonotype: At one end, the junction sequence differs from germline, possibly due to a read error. CDR3 coding DNA: TGTGCCAGCAGTCCAGCGGGGGATAACTATCAGCCCCAGCTTTTT. Protein sequence: CASSPAGDNYQPQLF. This chain uses TRBV12-3 or TRBV12-4 with TRBJ1-5; TRBD1 might be the D (5 bases). The length of the CDR3 is 15 residues.

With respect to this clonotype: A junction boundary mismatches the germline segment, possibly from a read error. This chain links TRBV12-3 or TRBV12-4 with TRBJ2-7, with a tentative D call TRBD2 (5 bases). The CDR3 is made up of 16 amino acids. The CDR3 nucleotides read TGTGCCAGCAGTTTACTCGCGGGTCGCGATCTCTACGAGCATTACTTC. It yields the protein CASSLLAGRDLYEHYF.

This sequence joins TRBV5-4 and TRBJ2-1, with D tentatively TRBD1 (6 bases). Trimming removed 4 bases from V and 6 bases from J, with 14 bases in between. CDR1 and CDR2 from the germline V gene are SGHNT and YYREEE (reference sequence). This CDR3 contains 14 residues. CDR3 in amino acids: CASSLRDTTNEQFF. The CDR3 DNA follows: TGTGCCAGCAGCCTCAGGGACACTACCAATGAGCAGTTCTTC. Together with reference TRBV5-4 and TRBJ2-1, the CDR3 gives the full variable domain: ETGVTQSPTHLIKTRGQQVTLRCSSQSGHNTVSWYQQALGQGPQFIFQYYREEENGRGNFPPRFSGLQFPNYSSELNVNALELDDSALYLCASSLRDTTNEQFFGPGTRLTVL.

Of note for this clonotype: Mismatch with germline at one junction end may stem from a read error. DNA of the CDR3: TGTGCCCGCAGCCAAGACTCGAGGGGGCTAGGGTCCTACAATGAGCAGTTCTTC. It specifies CARSQDSRGLGSYNEQFF. This sequence joins TRBV4-3 and TRBJ2-1; 7 bases line up with TRBD1. The length of the CDR3 is 18 residues. Germline CDR1 reads LGHNA; CDR2 reads YSLEER.

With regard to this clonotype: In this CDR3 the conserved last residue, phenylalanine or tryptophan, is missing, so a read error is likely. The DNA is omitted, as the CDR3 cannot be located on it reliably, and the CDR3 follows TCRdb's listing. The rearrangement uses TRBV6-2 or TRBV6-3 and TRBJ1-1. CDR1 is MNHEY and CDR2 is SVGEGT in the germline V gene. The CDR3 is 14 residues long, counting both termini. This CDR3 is CASRLSWLNTEVFS.

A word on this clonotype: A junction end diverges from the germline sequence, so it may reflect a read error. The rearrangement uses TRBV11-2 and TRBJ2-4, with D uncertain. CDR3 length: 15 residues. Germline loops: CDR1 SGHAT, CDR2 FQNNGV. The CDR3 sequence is CASTSSAVAKDIQYF. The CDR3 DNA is TGTGCTAGCACCAGTTCGGCGGTAGCCAAAGACATTCAGTACTTC. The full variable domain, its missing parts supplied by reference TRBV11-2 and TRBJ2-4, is EAGVAQSPRYKIIEKRQSVAFWCNPISGHATLYWYQQILGQGPKLLIQFQNNGVVDDSQLPKDRFSAERLKGVDSTLKIQPAKLEDSAVYLCASTSSAVAKDIQYFGAGTRLSVL.

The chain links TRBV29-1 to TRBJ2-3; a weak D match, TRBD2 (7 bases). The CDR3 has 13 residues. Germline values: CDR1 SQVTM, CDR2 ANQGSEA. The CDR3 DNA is TGCGGCCTCAGGACGGGGGGCGGAGATACGCAGTATTTT. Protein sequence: CGLRTGGGDTQYF.